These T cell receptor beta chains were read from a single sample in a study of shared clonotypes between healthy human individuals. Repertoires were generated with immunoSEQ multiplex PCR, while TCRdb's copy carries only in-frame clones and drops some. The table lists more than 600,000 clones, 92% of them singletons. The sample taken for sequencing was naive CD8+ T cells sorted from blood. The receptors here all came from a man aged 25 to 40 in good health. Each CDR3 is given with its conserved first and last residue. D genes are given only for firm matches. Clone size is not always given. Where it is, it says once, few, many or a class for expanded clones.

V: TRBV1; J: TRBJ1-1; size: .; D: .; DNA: TGCACCAGCAGCCACCAGGACATATTGAACACTGAAGCTTTCTTT; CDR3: CTSSHQDILNTEAFF
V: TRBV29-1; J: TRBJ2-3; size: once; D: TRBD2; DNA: TGCAGCGTTGAAGCCGATGCTAGCGGGAAAGCGGGTGCGCAGTATTTT; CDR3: CSVEADASGKAGAQYF
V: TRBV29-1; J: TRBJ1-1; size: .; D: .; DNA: TGCAGCGTTGATCTTTGGGAACAAAACACTGAAGCTTTCTTT; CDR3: CSVDLWEQNTEAFF
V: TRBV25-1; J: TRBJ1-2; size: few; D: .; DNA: TGTGCCACAACGGGGGTAGACGGCTACACCTTC; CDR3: CATTGVDGYTF
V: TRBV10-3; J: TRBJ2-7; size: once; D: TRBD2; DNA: TGTGCCATCAGCCCGGAGAGCAGCGGGGGCCACGAGCAGTACTTC; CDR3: CAISPESSGGHEQYF
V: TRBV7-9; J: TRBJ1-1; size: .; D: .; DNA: TGTGCCAGCAGGGGAGGGGGGTACACTGAAGCTTTCTTT; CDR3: CASRGGGYTEAFF
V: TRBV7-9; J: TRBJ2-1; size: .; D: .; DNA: TGTGCCAGCAGCCGGGACAAGGTAATTGATGAGCAGTTCTTC; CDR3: CASSRDKVIDEQFF
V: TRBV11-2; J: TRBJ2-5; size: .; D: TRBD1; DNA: TGTGCCAGCACCGAGGGTAGACAGGGGGTGTACCAAGAGACCCAGTACTTC; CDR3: CASTEGRQGVYQETQYF
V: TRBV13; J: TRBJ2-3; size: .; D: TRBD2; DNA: TGTGCCAGCAGCCCACAAAATACGGAAGCGGGAGATAGCACAGATACGCAGTATTTT; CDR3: CASSPQNTEAGDSTDTQYF
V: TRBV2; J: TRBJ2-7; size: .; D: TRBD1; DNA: TGTGCCGGGACAGGGAACTCCTACGAGCAGTACTTC; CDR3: CAGTGNSYEQYF
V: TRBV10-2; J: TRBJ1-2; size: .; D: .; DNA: TGCGCCAGCAGTGCCTCGGCTAACTATGGCTACACCTTC; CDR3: CASSASANYGYTF
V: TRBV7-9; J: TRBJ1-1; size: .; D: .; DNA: TGTGCCGTCCAAGACATGAACACTGAAGCTTTCTTT; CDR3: CAVQDMNTEAFF
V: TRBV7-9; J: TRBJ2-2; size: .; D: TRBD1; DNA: TGTGCCAGCAGTATGTTCGGGACAGGAGCGAACACCGGGGAGCTGTTTTTT; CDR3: CASSMFGTGANTGELFF
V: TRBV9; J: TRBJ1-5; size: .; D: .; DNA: TGTGCCAGCAGCGTAGAAAATCAGCCCCAGCATTTT; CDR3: CASSVENQPQHF
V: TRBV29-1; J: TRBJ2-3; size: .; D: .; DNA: TGCAGCGTCGAACTAGCTGAGCGAGATACGCAGTATTTT; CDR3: CSVELAERDTQYF
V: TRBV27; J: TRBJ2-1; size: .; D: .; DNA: TGTGCCAGCAGCTCGGGGAGTCGTGAGCAGTTCTTC; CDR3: CASSSGSREQFF
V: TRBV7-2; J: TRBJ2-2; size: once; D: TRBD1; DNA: TGTGCCAGCAGCTTACGGGACAGGTTGGCAGGGGAGCTGTTTTTT; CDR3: CASSLRDRLAGELFF
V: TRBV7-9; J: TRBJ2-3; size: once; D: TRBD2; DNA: TGTGCCAGCAGCAAGGCTAGCGGGAGCACAGATACGCAGTATTTT; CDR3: CASSKASGSTDTQYF
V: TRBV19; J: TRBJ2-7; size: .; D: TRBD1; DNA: TGTGCCAGTAGTGTCGACAGGGGGCTCACCTACGAGCAGTACTTC; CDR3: CASSVDRGLTYEQYF
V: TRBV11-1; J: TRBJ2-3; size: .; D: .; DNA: TGTGCCAGCGGAATGGGGAGCACAGATACGCAGTATTTT; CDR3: CASGMGSTDTQYF
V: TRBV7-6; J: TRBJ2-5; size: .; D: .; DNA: TGTGCCAGCAGCCCGACGTGGGGCCAAGAGACCCAGTACTTC; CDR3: CASSPTWGQETQYF
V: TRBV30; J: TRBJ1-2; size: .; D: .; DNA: TGTGCCTGGAGTGTCCAGGTTAACTATGGCTACACCTTC; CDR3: CAWSVQVNYGYTF
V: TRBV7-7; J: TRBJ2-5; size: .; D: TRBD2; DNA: TGTGCTAGCAGCAACGGGACTAGCGGGAGGGCCTCACAAGAGACCCAGTACTTC; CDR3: CASSNGTSGRASQETQYF
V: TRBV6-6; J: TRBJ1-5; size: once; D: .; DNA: TGTGCCAGCAGTGCATGGGACGGTAGCAATCAGCCCCAGCATTTT; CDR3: CASSAWDGSNQPQHF
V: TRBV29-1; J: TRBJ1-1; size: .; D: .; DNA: TGCAGCGTTGATGGGGGGTCCATGAACACTGAAGCTTTCTTT; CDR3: CSVDGGSMNTEAFF
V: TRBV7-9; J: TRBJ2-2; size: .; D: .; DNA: TGTGCCAGCAGTTCAGGGATGCGGGAAATCGGGGAGCTGTTTTTT; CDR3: CASSSGMREIGELFF
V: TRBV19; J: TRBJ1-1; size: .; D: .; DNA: TGTGCCAGTAGATTGGTAGGGAGCACTGAAGCTTTCTTT; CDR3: CASRLVGSTEAFF
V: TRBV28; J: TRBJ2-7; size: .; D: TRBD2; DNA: TGTGCCAGCATCCCAGTAGGGACTAGCGGGAGGTCTCCCTACGAGCAGTACTTC; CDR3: CASIPVGTSGRSPYEQYF
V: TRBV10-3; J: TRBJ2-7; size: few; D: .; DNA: TGTGCCATCAGTGGCTCCGGGGCACGGGCCTACGAGCAGTACTTC; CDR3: CAISGSGARAYEQYF
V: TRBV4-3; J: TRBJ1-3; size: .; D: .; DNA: TGCGCCAGCAGCCCTGGCGTCAGCTCTGGAAACACCATATATTTT; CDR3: CASSPGVSSGNTIYF
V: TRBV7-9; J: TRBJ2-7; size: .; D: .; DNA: TGTGCCAGCAGCCCGGCTTCCTACGAGCAGTACTTC; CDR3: CASSPASYEQYF
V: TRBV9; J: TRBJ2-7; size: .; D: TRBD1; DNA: TGTGCCAGCAGCGTAGGGGGACAGGACTACGAGCAGTACTTC; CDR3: CASSVGGQDYEQYF
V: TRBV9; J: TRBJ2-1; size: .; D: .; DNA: TGTGCCAGCAGCACACAGGGTTGGCGTGAGGAGCAGTTCTTC; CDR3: CASSTQGWREEQFF
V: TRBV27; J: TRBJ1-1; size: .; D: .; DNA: TGTGCCAGCACCATGGGGACTGAAGCTTTCTTT; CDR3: CASTMGTEAFF
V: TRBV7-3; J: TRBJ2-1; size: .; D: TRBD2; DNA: TGTGCCAGCAGCCCCCACCCTAGCGGGAGTTTTGATGAGCAGTTCTTC; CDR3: CASSPHPSGSFDEQFF
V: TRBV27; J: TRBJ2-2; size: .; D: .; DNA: TGTGCCAGCAGTTTAACCTACACCGGGGAGCTGTTTTTT; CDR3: CASSLTYTGELFF
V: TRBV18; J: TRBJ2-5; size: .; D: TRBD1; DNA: TGTGCCAGCTCATCCACCCGGGACAGGCAAGAGACCCAGTACTTC; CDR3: CASSSTRDRQETQYF
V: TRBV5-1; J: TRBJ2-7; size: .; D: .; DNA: TGCGCCAGCAGCTTGGGGGGATACTACGAGCAGTACTTC; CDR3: CASSLGGYYEQYF
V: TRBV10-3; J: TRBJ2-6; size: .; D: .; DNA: TGTGCCATCAGAGGGCCAGAAAGTACCGGGCCAGCCCCTGGGGCCAACGTCCTGACTTTC; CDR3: CAIRGPESTGPAPGANVLTF
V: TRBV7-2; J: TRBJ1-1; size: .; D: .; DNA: TGTGCCAGCAGCCCCCTGGCCCTGAACACTGAAGCTTTCTTT; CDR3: CASSPLALNTEAFF
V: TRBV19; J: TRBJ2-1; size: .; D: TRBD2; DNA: TGTGCCAGTAGTATCCTAATTACTAGCGGGAGAGGGAACAATGAGCAGTTCTTC; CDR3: CASSILITSGRGNNEQFF
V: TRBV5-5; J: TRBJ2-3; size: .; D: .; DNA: TGTGCCAGCAGCTTGGGGGGGTCTACAGATACGCAGTATTTT; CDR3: CASSLGGSTDTQYF
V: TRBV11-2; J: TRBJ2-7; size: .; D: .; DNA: TGTGCCAGCAGCTTAGCCTACCGGGGGAAATACGAGCAGTACTTC; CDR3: CASSLAYRGKYEQYF
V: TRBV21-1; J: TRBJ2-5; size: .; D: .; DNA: TGTGCCAGCAGCAAAACTAGCGGGAATACTATAGGGACCCAGTACTTC; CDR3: CASSKTSGNTIGTQYF
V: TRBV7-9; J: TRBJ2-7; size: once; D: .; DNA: TGTGCCAGCAGCTTAGCCGGGAGAGGTTACGGCGAGCAGTACTTC; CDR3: CASSLAGRGYGEQYF
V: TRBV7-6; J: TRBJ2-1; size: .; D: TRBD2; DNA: TGTGCCAGCAGCTTCCCTAGCGGAAGCTCCTACAATGAGCAGTTCTTC; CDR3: CASSFPSGSSYNEQFF
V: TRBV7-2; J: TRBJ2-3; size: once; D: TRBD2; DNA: TGTGCCAGCAGCTTAGTCGGGGGAGGGCCTAGCACAGATACGCAGTATTTT; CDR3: CASSLVGGGPSTDTQYF
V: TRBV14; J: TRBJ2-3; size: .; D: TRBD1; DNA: TGTGCCAGCAGCCATACCGGGACAGAAAGCACAGATACGCAGTATTTT; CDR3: CASSHTGTESTDTQYF
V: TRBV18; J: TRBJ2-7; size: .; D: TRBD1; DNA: TGTGCCAGCTCACCATACAACGACAGGGGACCCTACGAGCAGTACTTC; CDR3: CASSPYNDRGPYEQYF
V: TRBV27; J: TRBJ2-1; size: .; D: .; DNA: TGTGCCACCAGCCTGGGGCTAGTCAATGAGCAGTTCTTC; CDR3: CATSLGLVNEQFF
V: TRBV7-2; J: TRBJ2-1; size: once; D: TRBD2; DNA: TGTGCCAGCCAGACTAGCGGGAGGGTTAATGAGCAGTTCTTC; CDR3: CASQTSGRVNEQFF
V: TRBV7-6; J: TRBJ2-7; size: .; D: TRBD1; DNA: TGTGCCAGCAGCACACAACCGCCGGGACAGAGTTACGAGCAGTACTTC; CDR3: CASSTQPPGQSYEQYF
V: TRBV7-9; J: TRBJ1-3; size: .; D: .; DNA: TGTGCCAGCAGCTGGGGACTCTCTGGAAACACCATATATTTT; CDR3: CASSWGLSGNTIYF
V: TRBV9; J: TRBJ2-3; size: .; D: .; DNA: TGTGCCAGCAGCGCCCCCGGGAGTACAGATACGCAGTATTTT; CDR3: CASSAPGSTDTQYF
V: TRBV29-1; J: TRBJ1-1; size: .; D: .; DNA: TGCAGCGCCGACGGACCAGTCGTCGACATGAACACTGAAGCTTTCTTT; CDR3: CSADGPVVDMNTEAFF
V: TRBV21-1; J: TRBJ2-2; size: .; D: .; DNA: TGTGCCAGCAGCAAAGCGGAGCAGGGGGCCGGGGAGCTGTTTTTT; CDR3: CASSKAEQGAGELFF
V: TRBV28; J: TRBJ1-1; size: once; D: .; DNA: TGTGCCAGCAATACAGGGTTATTGTTGAACACTGAAGCTTTCTTT; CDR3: CASNTGLLLNTEAFF
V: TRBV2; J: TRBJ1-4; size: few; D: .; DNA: TGTGCCAGCAGGACAGGTCAAAATGAAAAACTGTTTTTT; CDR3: CASRTGQNEKLFF
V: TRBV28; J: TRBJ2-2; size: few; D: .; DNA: TGTGCCAGCAGTTCCCCCAGCGCCGGGGAGCTGTTTTTT; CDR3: CASSSPSAGELFF
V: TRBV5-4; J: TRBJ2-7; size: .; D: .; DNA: TGTGCCAGCAGCATAGGGGGGGCCTACGAGCAGTACTTC; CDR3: CASSIGGAYEQYF